Below, 27 T cell receptor beta chains from the same sample are listed, as sequenced in a study of OX40 agonist ivuxolimab in advanced cancers. Only in-frame clones appear in the TCRdb table, and some are missing; sequencing was by immunoSEQ multiplex PCR. The sample includes approximately 67,000 clones, 80% of them seen just once. The sample was CD4+ or CD8+ T cells sorted from blood, taken in a trial of the OX40 agonist ivuxolimab. All receptors come from an adult with an advanced solid tumor such as melanoma, head and neck, liver or kidney cancer.

This chain connects TRBV30 to TRBJ2-1, with 15 bases that match TRBD2. After removal of 4 bases from V and 0 bases from J, the junction contained 7 bases not matched to a gene. The CDR3 spans 18 residues. In germline, CDR1 is GTSNPN, CDR2 SVGIG (reference sequence). The DNA of the CDR3 is TGTGCCTGGAATGGACTAGCGGGAGGGCCGAGCTCCTACAATGAGCAGTTCTTC. It yields the protein CAWNGLAGGPSSYNEQFF. Filled out from reference TRBV30 and TRBJ2-1, the complete variable domain reads SQTIHQWPATLVQPVGSPLSLECTVEGTSNPNLYWYRQAAGRGLQLLFYSVGIGQISSEVPQNLSASRPQDRQFILSSKKLLLSDSGFYLCAWNGLAGGPSSYNEQFFGPGTRLTVL.

This chain joins TRBV18 and TRBJ1-5, with D unresolved. The CDR3 runs to 14 residues. The V end lost 3 bases, the J end lost 1 base, and 7 bases lay between the germline ends. The V gene's germline CDR1 is KGHSH and CDR2 LQKENI. For the CDR3, the DNA is TGTGCCAGCTCACCCTCCGGGAGCAATCAGCCCCAGCATTTT. Its protein is CASSPSGSNQPQHF.

The chain is built from TRBV10-3 and TRBJ1-1; weak D call: TRBD1 (6 bases). Germline values: CDR1 ENHRY, CDR2 SYGVKD. The V end lost 6 bases, the J end lost 1 base, and 15 bases lay between the germline ends. CDR3 length: 15 amino acids. CDR3 nucleotides: TGTGCCATCAGCCTTTCTTCGGGACAGAACACTGAAGCTTTCTTT. Residues: CAISLSSGQNTEAFF.

This sequence joins TRBV6-5 and TRBJ1-5; unclear D gene. V lost 5 bases and J lost 0, with 8 bases in between. Germline CDR1 and CDR2: MNHEY and SVGAGI. The CDR3 contains 14 residues. The CDR3 DNA sequence: TGTGCCAGCAGTGGTTCGAATAGCAATCAGCCCCAGCATTTT. Translating it yields CASSGSNSNQPQHF.

The chain is built from TRBV7-8 and TRBJ1-3; D not resolved. V dropped 2 bases and J dropped 10 bases, with 12 bases sitting between them. Germline V gives CDR1 SGHVS, CDR2 FQNEAQ. The CDR3 covers 13 residues. The DNA of the CDR3 is TGTGCCAGCAGCTTAAGTCAGCTCCGAACCATATATTTT. Its protein product is CASSLSQLRTIYF.

J is TRBJ2-3 and V is TRBV7-3, with 10 bases that match TRBD2. This CDR3 has 15 amino acids. Germline trimming cut 3 bases from V and 9 bases from J; bases unmatched to any gene: 9. CDR1 and CDR2 from the germline V gene are SGHTA and FQGTGA. CDR3 bases: TGTGCCAGCAGCTTCCAGAGCGGGGGGGACAAGACGCAGTATTTT. It is translated as CASSFQSGGDKTQYF. Variable domain in full (rest from reference TRBV7-3 and TRBJ2-3): GAGVSQTPSNKVTEKGKYVELRCDPISGHTALYWYRQSLGQGPEFLIYFQGTGAADDSGLPNDRFFAVRPEGSVSTLKIQRTERGDSAVYLCASSFQSGGDKTQYFGPGTRLTVL.

This clone was seen only a few times. The CDR3 sequence is CASSSSGTDSPLHF. The CDR3 DNA follows: TGCGCCAGCAGCTCTTCCGGGACGGATTCACCCCTCCACTTT. V and J are TRBV5-1 and TRBJ1-6; a weak D match, TRBD1 (5 bases). The CDR3 is 14 amino acids. Trimming removed 3 bases from V and 8 bases from J, with 12 bases in between. CDR1 is SGHRS, CDR2 YFSETQ, per germline.

V usage is TRBV29-1 and J usage is TRBJ1-2; 8 nucleotides match TRBD1. Germline V gene sequence: CDR1 SQVTM, CDR2 ANQGSEA. V shed 7 bases and J 5 bases; nucleotides not matched to a gene: 9. The CDR3 contains 13 residues. The CDR3 DNA reads as TGCAGCGCCGAAGGGCAGGGGGCTTATGGCTACACCTTC. Protein: CSAEGQGAYGYTF.

The chain joins TRBV15 to TRBJ1-4; unclear D gene. CDR3 length: 15 residues. V gave up 1 base and J gave up 6 bases, with 12 bases separating them. In germline, CDR1 is LNHNV, CDR2 YYDKDF (reference sequence). The CDR3 reads CATSRGFMRDEKLFF. CDR3 nucleotide sequence: TGTGCCACCAGCAGAGGGTTTATGCGGGATGAAAAACTGTTTTTT.

This clone counts as large. The rearrangement joins TRBV2 to TRBJ1-5; D ambiguous. V lost 0 bases, J lost 0 bases, and 3 bases lay in between. This CDR3 is built from 14 residues. CDR1 SNHLY and CDR2 FYNNEI come from the germline V gene. This CDR3 reads CASSEAYSNQPQHF. In DNA form, the CDR3 reads TGTGCCAGCAGTGAAGCCTATAGCAATCAGCCCCAGCATTTT. Filled out from reference TRBV2 and TRBJ1-5, the complete variable domain reads EPEVTQTPSHQVTQMGQEVILRCVPISNHLYFYWYRQILGQKVEFLVSFYNNEISEKSEIFDDQFSVERPDGSNFTLKIRSTKLEDSAMYFCASSEAYSNQPQHFGDGTRLSIL.

This clone has only one observation. The chain employs TRBV11-2 and TRBJ2-6, with D possibly matching TRBD2 (5 bases). The germline gives CDR1 SGHAT, CDR2 FQNNGV. CDR3 length: 19 amino acids. V was clipped by 2 bases and J by 0 bases, with 17 bases between them. In nucleotides, the CDR3 is TGTGCCAGCAGCTTATTCGAGGACTCTCGAATCTCTGGGGCCAACGTCCTGACTTTC. This gives the protein CASSLFEDSRISGANVLTF.

This clone was seen more than once but under ten times. The CDR3 spells CASSLEVVGTGGISGELFF. CDR3 sequence (DNA): TGTGCCAGCAGCTTGGAAGTTGTGGGGACAGGGGGCATTAGCGGGGAGCTGTTTTTT. The chain recombines TRBV5-4 with TRBJ2-2; 12 bases are shared with TRBD1. The CDR3 totals 19 residues. Trimming removed 0 bases from V and 7 bases from J; junction bases left unmatched: 13. Germline lookup yields CDR1 SGHNT and CDR2 YYREEE (reference sequence).

This chain links TRBV27 with TRBJ2-7; 10 bases line up with TRBD1. The V segment lost 3 bases and the J segment 6 bases; nucleotides outside the gene matches: 5. This CDR3 region has 14 residues. In germline, CDR1 is MNHEY, CDR2 SMNVEV (reference sequence). CDR3 in DNA: TGTGCCAGCAGTTTCCGGGACAGGGGCTTCGAGCAGTACTTC. The encoded protein is CASSFRDRGFEQYF.

The V call is TRBV2, the J call TRBJ2-5; D is unresolved. CDR1 is SNHLY and CDR2 is FYNNEI in the germline V gene. The ends were cut back, 4 bases at V and 5 bases at J, with 8 bases in the middle. The CDR3 has 12 residues. The CDR3 bases are TGTGCCAGCAGTGGCTACCCCGAGACCCAGTACTTC. Translating it yields CASSGYPETQYF. Looking up the rest from reference TRBV2 and TRBJ2-5 gives the full variable domain: EPEVTQTPSHQVTQMGQEVILRCVPISNHLYFYWYRQILGQKVEFLVSFYNNEISEKSEIFDDQFSVERPDGSNFTLKIRSTKLEDSAMYFCASSGYPETQYFGPGTRLLVL.

The gene calls are TRBV7-8 and TRBJ1-2; the D gene is possibly TRBD1 (6 bases). V was trimmed by 1 base and J by 1 base, leaving 13 bases between them. CDR3 length: 16 amino acids. CDR1 and CDR2 (germline): SGHVS, FQNEAQ. CDR3 loop: CASSLGGARVNYGYTF. As DNA, the CDR3 is TGTGCCAGCAGCTTAGGGGGGGCGCGGGTTAACTATGGCTACACCTTC.

The chain recombines TRBV28 with TRBJ2-2, with 7 bases identical to TRBD2. V was pared by 6 bases and J by 4 bases, with 8 bases of the junction left unmatched. Germline CDR1 and CDR2: MDHEN and SYDVKM. The CDR3 sequence is 15 residues long. The CDR3 bases are TGTGCCAGCAGGTTTAGCGGGTTCCCCACCGGGGAGCTGTTTTTT. Amino acids: CASRFSGFPTGELFF. The variable domain in full, with the rest retrieved from reference TRBV28 and TRBJ2-2, is DVKVTQSSRYLVKRTGEKVFLECVQDMDHENMFWYRQDPGLGLRLIYFSYDVKMKEKGDIPEGYSVSREKKERFSLILESASTNQTSMYLCASRFSGFPTGELFFGEGSRLTVL.

The rearrangement joins TRBV19 to TRBJ2-6; 7 bases line up with TRBD1. The germline V gene has CDR1 LNHDA and CDR2 SQIVND (reference sequence). V trimming: 5 bases; J trimming: 0 bases; junction bases outside the gene matches: 7. The CDR3 loop spans 17 amino acids. This CDR3 is CASSSGQVSSGANVLTF. Here the CDR3 DNA reads TGTGCCAGTAGTTCCGGACAGGTCAGCTCTGGGGCCAACGTCCTGACTTTC.

The CDR3 DNA is TGTGCCAGCAGCTCCGGACTAGCGGGGGGTGCAGATACGCAGTATTTT. Its translation: CASSSGLAGGADTQYF. V is TRBV7-3 and J is TRBJ2-3; 14 bases map to TRBD2. The length of the CDR3 is 16 residues. With 4 bases clipped from V and 4 bases from J, the junction kept 4 bases outside the gene matches. The germline CDR1 and CDR2 sequences are SGHTA and FQGTGA.

This sequence joins TRBV7-3 and TRBJ1-5; D is uncertain. Germline V lookup: CDR1 SGHTA, CDR2 FQGTGA. This CDR3 spans 13 amino acids. Trimming removed 0 bases from V and 5 bases from J, with 5 bases in between. This CDR3 reads CASSLTGDQPQHF. The CDR3 nucleotides are TGTGCCAGCAGCTTAACGGGAGATCAGCCCCAGCATTTT.

J is TRBJ2-7 and V is TRBV5-1; D is perhaps TRBD1 (5 bases). This CDR3 has 16 residues. Germline V gene sequence: CDR1 SGHRS, CDR2 YFSETQ. V gave up 0 bases and J gave up 4 bases, with 17 bases separating them. The DNA for the CDR3 is TGCGCCAGCAGCTTGGTTGGGGCCCCGAGGCCTTACGAGCAGTACGTC. Protein sequence: CASSLVGAPRPYEQYV.

The chain employs TRBV27 and TRBJ2-2; the D gene is possibly TRBD2 (5 bases). This CDR3 is built from 16 residues. The V gene's germline CDR1 is MNHEY and CDR2 SMNVEV (reference sequence). The V end was cut by 2 bases, the J end by 2 bases, with 12 bases between. The CDR3 spells CASSLNGGFNTGELFF. In DNA, the CDR3 is TGTGCCAGCAGTTTAAATGGAGGCTTCAACACCGGGGAGCTGTTTTTT.

The chain recombines TRBV4-1 with TRBJ2-5; 13 bases map to TRBD2. V was clipped by 2 bases and J by 4 bases; unmatched bases: 4. Germline lookup yields CDR1 MGHRA and CDR2 YSYEKL. This CDR3 contains 16 residues. The CDR3: CASSQPRTSGGETQYF. CDR3 DNA sequence: TGCGCCAGCAGCCAACCCCGGACTAGCGGGGGAGAGACCCAGTACTTC.

This sequence joins TRBV7-2 and TRBJ2-1, with D possibly being TRBD2 (5 bases). The germline CDR1 and CDR2 sequences are SGHTA and FQGNSA. The CDR3 covers 15 residues. Trimming pared 6 bases from V and 2 bases from J, leaving 14 bases between. CDR3: CASSRASQPYNEQFF. DNA of the CDR3: TGTGCCAGCAGTCGGGCTAGCCAACCCTACAATGAGCAGTTCTTC.

This clone was counted between two and nine times. The chain is built from TRBV2 and TRBJ1-2, with D unclear. The CDR3 has 15 amino acids. Germline CDR1 and CDR2: SNHLY and FYNNEI. Trimming pared 2 bases from V and 4 bases from J, leaving 14 bases between. The CDR3 DNA reads TGTGCCAGCAGTGAATCGAGACAAGGAGGCTATGGCTACACCTTC. Its translation: CASSESRQGGYGYTF.

The genes are TRBV2 and TRBJ2-2, with a weak D call TRBD2 (6 bases). Germline V gene data show CDR1 as SNHLY and CDR2 as FYNNEI. Trimming shortened V by 7 bases and J by 3 bases, and 15 bases separated the two germline ends. This CDR3 contains 15 residues. The CDR3 is CASTEGSGYTGELFF. The CDR3 region has the DNA TGTGCCAGCACCGAGGGTAGCGGTTACACCGGGGAGCTGTTTTTT.

The V call is TRBV27, the J call TRBJ2-5; 8 bases agree with TRBD1. CDR3 size: 14 residues. V shed 3 bases, J shed 4 bases, and the junction held 4 bases outside the gene matches. The germline gives CDR1 MNHEY, CDR2 SMNVEV (reference sequence). The CDR3 bases are TGTGCCAGCAGTTTTCAGGGGGCGGGAGAGACCCAGTACTTC. Protein product: CASSFQGAGETQYF.

The chain is built from TRBV9 and TRBJ2-1; 7 bases agree with TRBD2. There are 13 residues in the CDR3. The junction had 3 bases not matched to a gene; V was cut back by 7 bases and J by 2 bases. The germline gives CDR1 SGDLS, CDR2 YYNGEE. For the CDR3, the DNA is TGTGCCAGCGCGGCGGGGGCCTACAATGAGCAGTTCTTC. It is translated as CASAAGAYNEQFF. The full variable domain, its missing parts supplied by reference TRBV9 and TRBJ2-1, is DSGVTQTPKHLITATGQRVTLRCSPRSGDLSVYWYQQSLDQGLQFLIQYYNGEERAKGNILERFSAQQFPDLHSELNLSSLELGDSALYFCASAAGAYNEQFFGPGTRLTVL.